The T cell receptor beta chain under discussion was sequenced for a study of blood T cell repertoires in COVID-19. Study overall: Italy, Spain and the United States were the sources of the convalescent and acute COVID-19 samples. Nucleic acid was either cDNA or gDNA, and it came from T cells, B-cell-depleted T cells, or PBMCs.

The authors' processing: Reference gene primer amplification gave nucleated cell count estimates. Data came from immunoSEQ multiplex PCR; TCRdb stores just in-frame clones and leaves some out. The V and J calls and the clone size are those of that table, but D and trimming were determined from the DNA. The sample holds around 180,000 clones, approximately 87% seen once. This clonotype originated in a man aged 65-85 years with active or convalescent COVID-19. Sequencing input: peripheral blood.

The CDR3 DNA reads TGTGCCAGCACCCCGGGGGACGGTAAATCGAAACTGTTTTTT. Protein: CASTPGDGKSKLFF. The genes are TRBV6-5 and TRBJ1-4; weak D call: TRBD1 (5 bases). V gave up 7 bases and J gave up 11 bases, with 20 bases separating them. Per the germline V gene, CDR1 is MNHEY and CDR2 is SVGAGI. CDR3 size: 14 residues.